This T cell receptor beta chain was retrieved from a study of cytomegalovirus exposure and HLA in healthy donors. Findings and caveats of the study: Later analysis identified a missense DCLRE1C variant that was linked to TCR beta V- and J-gene trimming. Across donors, sequencing depth was assumed by presence/absence analyses to be roughly uniform.

Comments on this clone: Antigen unknown.

The PCR ran on 60 Vbeta and 13 Jbeta primers. Sequenced by immunoSEQ multiplex PCR; TCRdb stores in-frame clones only, minus some. Of fewer than 250,000 clones in the sample, roughly four fifths were seen once. Sequencing used PBMCs. This TCR derives from a woman aged 30 to 39 in good health and CMV-seropositive.

The CDR3 coding sequence is TGTGCCAGCAGCAAGGGCAAGCAGTTCTTC. Translating gives CASSKGKQFF. The chain uses TRBV21-1 and TRBJ2-1; TRBD1 is the table's D call and was not checked against the DNA. TRBV21-1 is a listed pseudogene. The CDR3 is 10 amino acids.